This TCR beta chain was sequenced in a study of blood T cell repertoires in COVID-19. The length of the CDR3 is 13 residues. Germline assignment: CDR1 SGHNT and CDR2 YYREEE (reference sequence). Trimming pared 4 bases from V and 7 bases from J, leaving 12 bases between. Some clones are missing from TCRdb's copy, which holds only in-frame ones; the method was immunoSEQ multiplex PCR. Of 150,000 to 170,000 clones listed, roughly 78% are singletons. The table lists this clone with a count of one. The receptor was derived from a man older than 75 with acute or convalescent COVID-19. The sample was peripheral blood. The rearrangement links TRBV5-4 to TRBJ2-1; possibly TRBD2 for D (6 bases). CDR3 bases: TGTGCCAGCAGCCCAAGACTAGAGAATGAGCAGTTCTTC. Translation: CASSPRLENEQFF.